This is a list of T cell receptor beta chains from one sample in a study of T cells in localized non-small cell lung cancer. Assay used: immunoSEQ multiplex PCR; TCRdb lists only in-frame clones, some missing. The sample shows 20,000 to 30,000 clones, around 88% of them seen only once. The sample consisted of peripheral blood mononuclear cells, taken before any cancer treatment. The source is a woman aged 35 to 70 with stage III lung adenocarcinoma. Each CDR3 is given with its conserved first and last residue. The D gene is left open where the match is weak. Clone size appears in some rows only: once, few, many, or a class for an expanded clone.

size: NA
D: NA
V: TRBV28
J: TRBJ1-3
length: 15
CDR3: CASSLEGARGNTIYF
DNA: TGTGCCAGCAGTCTCGAAGGGGCGAGAGGAAACACCATATATTTT

size: NA
D: NA
V: TRBV4-3
J: TRBJ2-1
length: 14
CDR3: CASSQDGRPAGQFF
DNA: TGCGCCAGCAGCCAAGATGGGAGGCCCGCCGGGCAGTTCTTC

size: NA
D: TRBD2
V: TRBV7-9
J: TRBJ2-1
length: 15
CDR3: CASSLLREGHNEQFF
DNA: TGTGCCAGCAGCCTCTTACGGGAGGGACACAATGAGCAGTTCTTC

size: NA
D: NA
V: TRBV18
J: TRBJ2-7
length: 15
CDR3: CASTKDWSSSYEQYF
DNA: TGTGCCAGCACAAAGGATTGGAGTAGCTCCTACGAGCAGTACTTC

size: NA
D: NA
V: TRBV7-8
J: TRBJ2-5
length: 16
CDR3: CASSIKGGTGWETQYF
DNA: TGTGCCAGCAGCATAAAGGGGGGGACCGGATGGGAGACCCAGTACTTC

size: few
D: NA
V: TRBV5-5
J: TRBJ1-3
length: 17
CDR3: CASRPAVTQSSGNTIYF
DNA: TGTGCCAGCAGGCCGGCGGTCACACAGAGCTCTGGAAACACCATATATTTT

size: NA
D: NA
V: TRBV9
J: TRBJ2-3
length: 18
CDR3: CASSVEGGPQGSTDTQYF
DNA: TGTGCCAGCAGCGTAGAAGGAGGACCCCAGGGCAGCACAGATACGCAGTATTTT

size: NA
D: NA
V: TRBV27
J: TRBJ2-2
length: 15
CDR3: CASSFGIKNTGELFF
DNA: TGTGCCAGCAGTTTTGGCATTAAGAACACCGGGGAGCTGTTTTTT

size: NA
D: NA
V: TRBV11-2
J: TRBJ1-6
length: 17
CDR3: CASSLGPQGTYNSPLHF
DNA: TGTGCCAGCAGCTTAGGTCCCCAGGGTACCTATAATTCACCCCTCCACTTT

size: NA
D: NA
V: TRBV9
J: TRBJ1-3
length: 13
CDR3: CASSVEGGNTIYF
DNA: TGTGCCAGCAGCGTAGAGGGAGGAAACACCATATATTTT

size: NA
D: NA
V: TRBV6-5
J: TRBJ2-5
length: 12
CDR3: CASSYPSETQYF
DNA: TGTGCCAGCAGTTACCCTTCAGAGACCCAGTACTTC

size: once
D: NA
V: TRBV7-9
J: TRBJ2-7
length: 15
CDR3: CASSQGSGRTYEQYF
DNA: TGTGCCAGCAGCCAGGGCTCAGGGAGAACCTACGAGCAGTACTTC

size: NA
D: NA
V: TRBV9
J: TRBJ2-2
length: 14
CDR3: CASSVDAGTGELFF
DNA: TGTGCCAGCAGCGTAGACGCGGGGACCGGGGAGCTGTTTTTT

size: NA
D: TRBD2
V: TRBV5-1
J: TRBJ2-2
length: 17
CDR3: CASSLPGLAKGAGELFF
DNA: TGCGCCAGCAGCCTGCCGGGACTAGCGAAGGGCGCCGGGGAGCTGTTTTTT

size: NA
D: NA
V: TRBV7-9
J: TRBJ1-3
length: 14
CDR3: CASSETGSGNTIYF
DNA: TGTGCCAGCAGCGAAACGGGCTCTGGAAACACCATATATTTT

size: NA
D: NA
V: TRBV18
J: TRBJ2-5
length: 14
CDR3: CASSPRTTKETQYF
DNA: TGTGCCAGCTCACCGCGGACTACCAAAGAGACCCAGTACTTC

size: medium-sized
D: TRBD1
V: TRBV14
J: TRBJ1-2
length: 12
CDR3: CASGQGNSGYTF
DNA: TGTGCCAGCGGACAGGGGAACAGTGGCTACACCTTC

size: NA
D: TRBD1
V: TRBV30
J: TRBJ2-5
length: 13
CDR3: CAWCPGGGETQYF
DNA: TGTGCCTGGTGCCCAGGGGGCGGGGAGACCCAGTACTTC

size: NA
D: NA
V: TRBV28
J: TRBJ1-6
length: 15
CDR3: CASSSGTAGHSPLHF
DNA: TGTGCCAGCAGTTCGGGGACCGCTGGCCATTCACCCCTCCACTTT

size: NA
D: NA
V: TRBV28
J: TRBJ1-3
length: 15
CDR3: CASSYHGGSGNTIYF
DNA: TGTGCCAGCAGTTATCATGGTGGGTCTGGAAACACCATATATTTT

size: NA
D: TRBD2
V: TRBV5-4
J: TRBJ2-1
length: 16
CDR3: CASSWALAGGRNEQFF
DNA: TGTGCCAGCAGCTGGGCCCTAGCGGGGGGGAGGAATGAGCAGTTCTTC

size: NA
D: NA
V: TRBV18
J: TRBJ2-5
length: 10
CDR3: CASSAETQYF
DNA: TGTGCCAGCTCGGCAGAGACCCAGTACTTC

size: NA
D: NA
V: TRBV7-8
J: TRBJ2-3
length: 15
CDR3: CASSPRGGDTDTQYF
DNA: TGTGCCAGCAGCCCGCGGGGTGGGGATACAGATACGCAGTATTTT

size: NA
D: NA
V: TRBV21-1
J: TRBJ2-3
length: 18
CDR3: CASSLWRTSGVVTDTQYF
DNA: TGTGCCAGCAGCCTATGGCGGACTAGCGGGGTCGTCACAGATACGCAGTATTTT

size: NA
D: NA
V: TRBV2
J: TRBJ1-5
length: 12
CDR3: CASSGGGQPQHF
DNA: TGTGCCAGCAGTGGGGGCGGCCAGCCCCAGCATTTT

size: NA
D: NA
V: TRBV4-3
J: TRBJ1-6
length: 16
CDR3: CASSQTLDRAGSPLHF
DNA: TGCGCCAGCAGCCAAACCTTGGACAGAGCGGGTTCACCCCTCCACTTT

size: NA
D: NA
V: TRBV23-1
J: TRBJ2-7
length: 14
CDR3: CASRSGTSTYEQYF
DNA: TGCGCCAGCCGATCCGGGACAAGTACCTACGAGCAGTACTTC

size: NA
D: NA
V: TRBV7-9
J: TRBJ2-5
length: 16
CDR3: CASSPGGARLGETQYF
DNA: TGTGCCAGCAGCCCCGGAGGGGCGCGATTGGGGGAGACCCAGTACTTC

size: NA
D: TRBD1
V: TRBV12-5
J: TRBJ1-2
length: 11
CDR3: CASGLGGQGLF
DNA: TGTGCTAGTGGTTTGGGGGGACAGGGCCTCTTC

size: NA
D: TRBD1
V: TRBV11-2
J: TRBJ1-2
length: 14
CDR3: CASSLGTGAGGYTF
DNA: TGTGCCAGCAGCTTAGGTACAGGGGCGGGTGGCTACACCTTC

size: NA
D: TRBD1
V: TRBV7-8
J: TRBJ1-1
length: 18
CDR3: CASSLTGVFTTGNTEAFF
DNA: TGTGCCAGCAGCTTAACAGGGGTCTTCACCACAGGGAACACTGAAGCTTTCTTT

size: NA
D: NA
V: TRBV5-6
J: TRBJ2-2
length: 17
CDR3: CASSLPGGARGTGELFF
DNA: TGTGCCAGCAGCCTCCCCGGTGGGGCGCGGGGCACCGGGGAGCTGTTTTTT

size: NA
D: NA
V: TRBV21-1
J: TRBJ2-7
length: 16
CDR3: CASSPWGEVYSYEQYF
DNA: TGTGCCAGCAGCCCCTGGGGAGAGGTCTATTCCTACGAGCAGTACTTC

size: NA
D: NA
V: TRBV18
J: TRBJ1-5
length: 13
CDR3: CASAGLDNQPQHF
DNA: TGTGCCAGCGCAGGGTTGGACAATCAGCCCCAGCATTTT

size: NA
D: TRBD1
V: TRBV6-1
J: TRBJ2-3
length: 15
CDR3: CASTGQGRDTDTQYF
DNA: TGTGCCAGCACGGGACAGGGGAGGGACACAGATACGCAGTATTTT

size: NA
D: NA
V: TRBV9
J: TRBJ2-1
length: 15
CDR3: CASSVDSRGRNEQFF
DNA: TGTGCCAGCAGCGTAGATTCCCGGGGAAGGAATGAGCAGTTCTTC

size: NA
D: NA
V: TRBV10-2
J: TRBJ1-2
length: 15
CDR3: CATLDKALANYGYTF
DNA: TGCGCTACGTTGGACAAAGCGCTGGCTAACTATGGCTACACCTTC

size: NA
D: TRBD1
V: TRBV10-2
J: TRBJ1-1
length: 14
CDR3: CASSEGDRGPEAFF
DNA: TGCGCCAGCAGTGAGGGGGACAGGGGCCCTGAAGCTTTCTTT

size: NA
D: TRBD2
V: TRBV7-6
J: TRBJ2-7
length: 15
CDR3: CASSLQASGRYEQYF
DNA: TGTGCCAGCAGCTTACAGGCTAGCGGGAGATACGAGCAGTACTTC

size: NA
D: TRBD1
V: TRBV19
J: TRBJ2-7
length: 15
CDR3: CASSMIGQGSYEQYF
DNA: TGTGCCAGTAGTATGATTGGACAGGGGTCATACGAGCAGTACTTC

size: NA
D: TRBD2
V: TRBV5-5
J: TRBJ2-5
length: 14
CDR3: CASREAGVEETQYF
DNA: TGTGCCAGCAGAGAAGCGGGAGTGGAGGAGACCCAGTACTTC

size: NA
D: TRBD1
V: TRBV7-2
J: TRBJ2-7
length: 14
CDR3: CASSLAGQSYEQYF
DNA: TGTGCCAGCAGCTTAGCGGGACAGTCCTACGAGCAGTACTTC

size: NA
D: NA
V: TRBV7-2
J: TRBJ2-3
length: 16
CDR3: CASSLGAGAGTDTQYF
DNA: TGTGCCAGCAGCTTAGGGGCGGGGGCCGGCACAGATACGCAGTATTTT

size: NA
D: NA
V: TRBV11-2
J: TRBJ2-5
length: 15
CDR3: CASSLVSGGWETQYF
DNA: TGTGCCAGCAGCTTAGTTAGTGGGGGGTGGGAGACCCAGTACTTC

size: NA
D: NA
V: TRBV5-4
J: TRBJ1-2
length: 14
CDR3: CASSFNRDGYGYTF
DNA: TGTGCCAGCAGCTTCAACAGGGATGGCTATGGCTACACCTTC

size: NA
D: NA
V: TRBV30
J: TRBJ1-3
length: 12
CDR3: CAWSLPGNTIYF
DNA: TGTGCCTGGAGTCTACCTGGAAACACCATATATTTT

size: NA
D: NA
V: TRBV5-1
J: TRBJ2-5
length: 16
CDR3: CASSFRGGAPQETQYF
DNA: TGCGCCAGCAGCTTCAGGGGGGGCGCCCCCCAAGAGACCCAGTACTTC

size: NA
D: TRBD1
V: TRBV30
J: TRBJ1-4
length: 16
CDR3: CAWRKNPGTANEKLFF
DNA: TGTGCCTGGAGGAAAAACCCCGGGACAGCTAATGAAAAACTGTTTTTT

size: NA
D: NA
V: TRBV5-8
J: TRBJ1-5
length: 15
CDR3: CASSPGTVSNQPQHF
DNA: TGTGCCAGCAGCCCAGGGACGGTTAGCAATCAGCCCCAGCATTTT

size: NA
D: NA
V: TRBV25-1
J: TRBJ1-4
length: 18
CDR3: CASSEPLNYRATNEKLFF
DNA: TGTGCCAGCAGTGAACCGCTCAACTACCGGGCAACTAATGAAAAACTGTTTTTT

size: NA
D: NA
V: TRBV27
J: TRBJ1-5
length: 13
CDR3: CASRPVPNTPQHF
DNA: TGTGCCAGCAGACCGGTCCCTAATACGCCCCAGCATTTT

size: NA
D: NA
V: TRBV19
J: TRBJ2-3
length: 13
CDR3: CASSTRIQDTQYF
DNA: TGTGCCAGTAGTACCCGGATTCAAGATACGCAGTATTTT

size: NA
D: NA
V: TRBV5-5
J: TRBJ2-7
length: 15
CDR3: CASSLKLLSSYEQYF
DNA: TGTGCCAGCAGCTTGAAACTCCTTTCCTCCTACGAGCAGTACTTC

size: NA
D: TRBD2
V: TRBV5-6
J: TRBJ2-1
length: 14
CDR3: CASSDSGRAGEQFF
DNA: TGTGCCAGCAGCGATAGCGGGAGGGCCGGTGAGCAGTTCTTC

size: NA
D: NA
V: TRBV7-6
J: TRBJ2-1
length: 12
CDR3: CASSRPRDEQFF
DNA: TGTGCCAGCTCACGGCCACGGGATGAGCAGTTCTTC

size: NA
D: NA
V: TRBV7-8
J: TRBJ2-1
length: 14
CDR3: CASSSRGRYNEQFF
DNA: TGTGCCAGCAGTTCCCGGGGACGCTACAATGAGCAGTTCTTC

size: once
D: NA
V: TRBV20-1
J: TRBJ2-7
length: 11
CDR3: CSARLGYEQYF
DNA: TGCAGTGCTAGGCTAGGATACGAGCAGTACTTC

size: NA
D: NA
V: TRBV9
J: TRBJ2-3
length: 13
CDR3: CASSVGGTDTQYF
DNA: TGTGCCAGCAGCGTCGGGGGCACAGATACGCAGTATTTT